Presented here are 25 T cell receptor beta chains from one specimen sequenced in a study of T cells after yellow fever vaccination. TCRdb reprocessed the 5' RACE reads via MiXCR and lists one record per CDR3 protein. The repertoire holds just over 250,000 distinct CDR3 sequences, with about 5% as singletons. Specimen: CD4+ T cells sorted from PBMCs, collected on the day of the yellow fever booster vaccination. The receptor source for this set is a man between 18 and 29 years old who received the YFV17D yellow fever vaccine.

J is TRBJ1-2 and V is TRBV2; the D is unclear. The germline CDR1 and CDR2 sequences are SNHLY and FYNNEI. The CDR3 length is 15 residues. The ends were cut back, 2 bases at V and 5 bases at J, with 15 bases in the middle. As DNA, the CDR3 is TGTGCCAGCAGTGAAATGGGCGCCAGTCTTTATGGCTACACCTTC. Its protein is CASSEMGASLYGYTF.

Ten or more counts support this clonotype. The V call is TRBV5-1, the J call TRBJ2-5; D uncertain. This CDR3 comprises 14 residues. Per germline, CDR1 SGHRS and CDR2 YFSETQ. Trimming pared 0 bases from V and 2 bases from J, leaving 8 bases between. The CDR3 sequence: CASSLVRQQETQYF. In nucleotides, the CDR3 is TGCGCCAGCAGCTTGGTTCGGCAGCAAGAGACCCAGTACTTC.

The chain links TRBV18 to TRBJ2-7; 9 positions match TRBD1. Germline V gene data show CDR1 as KGHSH and CDR2 as LQKENI. The CDR3 is made up of 17 amino acids. With V trimmed by 3 bases and J by 1 base, 10 bases remained unmatched. The CDR3 sequence: CASSPQGGQGFSYEQYF. The CDR3 DNA follows: TGTGCCAGCTCACCCCAGGGGGGACAGGGTTTTTCCTACGAGCAGTACTTC.

At least ten counts were recorded for this clonotype. V gene TRBV7-2 combines with J gene TRBJ2-1; 8 nucleotides line up with TRBD2. This CDR3 is built from 16 residues. The V gene's germline CDR1 is SGHTA and CDR2 FQGNSA. V dropped 1 base and J dropped 4; count of bases not matched to a gene: 6. Here the CDR3 reads CASSLVSSGSYNEQFF. CDR3 in DNA: TGTGCCAGCAGCTTAGTTTCTAGCGGGTCTTACAATGAGCAGTTCTTC. Based on the CDR3 plus reference TRBV7-2 and TRBJ2-1, the full variable domain is GAGVSQSPSNKVTEKGKDVELRCDPISGHTALYWYRQSLGQGLEFLIYFQGNSAPDKSGLPSDRFSAERTGGSVSTLTIQRTQQEDSAVYLCASSLVSSGSYNEQFFGPGTRLTVL.

This clonotype has a handful of counts. Here the CDR3 reads CSAAGTDYSSGNTIYF. In nucleotides, the CDR3 is TGCAGTGCTGCCGGGACGGATTATAGCTCTGGAAACACCATATATTTT. The chain recombines TRBV20-1 with TRBJ1-3; possible D gene TRBD1, 5 bases. CDR3 length equals 16 residues. The V end was cut by 5 bases, the J end by 0 bases, with 17 bases between. The germline V gene encodes CDR1 DFQATT and CDR2 SNEGSKA (reference sequence).

This clonotype showed up just a few times. The chain carries TRBV30 and TRBJ2-2; no clear D. The CDR3 loop spans 13 amino acids. Trimming removed 0 bases at V and 0 bases at J, with 2 bases between. Per the germline V gene, CDR1 is GTSNPN and CDR2 is SVGIG (reference sequence). The chain's CDR3 is CAWSVANTGELFF. The DNA for the CDR3 is TGTGCCTGGAGTGTGGCGAACACCGGGGAGCTGTTTTTT. The full variable domain, its missing parts supplied by reference TRBV30 and TRBJ2-2, is SQTIHQWPATLVQPVGSPLSLECTVEGTSNPNLYWYRQAAGRGLQLLFYSVGIGQISSEVPQNLSASRPQDRQFILSSKKLLLSDSGFYLCAWSVANTGELFFGEGSRLTVL.

The gene calls are TRBV4-2 and TRBJ1-5, with a possible D match to TRBD1 (5 bases). The length of the CDR3 is 15 residues. The V gene's germline CDR1 is LGHNA and CDR2 YNFKEQ. V shed 5 bases and J shed 3 bases, with 14 bases lying between them. The CDR3: CASSGTGTFNQPQHF. In nucleotides, the CDR3 is TGTGCCAGCAGCGGAACCGGGACCTTCAATCAGCCCCAGCATTTT.

This clonotype has a handful of counts. V gene TRBV9 combines with J gene TRBJ2-5; a possible D gene is TRBD2 (7 bases). Germline V gene lookup returns CDR1 SGDLS and CDR2 YYNGEE. The CDR3 is made up of 13 amino acids. V gave up 0 bases and J gave up 14 bases, with 17 bases separating them. The CDR3, as DNA: TGTGCCAGCAGCGTAGAGGGGGGGACGGCCCTATACTTC. Amino acid sequence: CASSVEGGTALYF.

At least ten counts were recorded for this clonotype. This sequence joins TRBV25-1 and TRBJ2-7; tentatively, D is TRBD1 or TRBD2 (5 bases each). Germline assignment: CDR1 MGHDK and CDR2 SYGVNS. The CDR3 sequence is 15 residues long. V was trimmed by 2 bases and J by 5 bases, leaving 16 bases between them. The CDR3 is CASSELRGPRDEQYF. The CDR3 region has the DNA TGTGCCAGCAGTGAACTCCGGGGACCTAGGGACGAGCAGTACTTC.

The gene calls are TRBV5-6 and TRBJ2-1; the D gene is possibly TRBD2 (5 bases). The germline V and J ends were trimmed by 1 base and 7 bases, with 21 bases remaining between them. The CDR3 has 17 amino acids. Looked up from germline, CDR1 is SGHDT and CDR2 is YYEEEE. The CDR3 here is CASSLIWGANPPNEQFF. As DNA, the CDR3 is TGTGCCAGCAGCTTGATTTGGGGAGCCAATCCCCCGAATGAGCAGTTCTTC.

This clonotype was counted between two and nine times. The J gene is TRBJ2-2, the V gene TRBV6-5, with D perhaps TRBD2 (6 bases). The CDR3 runs to 13 residues. The V and J ends lost 2 bases and 5 bases respectively, with 6 bases between them. Germline loops: CDR1 MNHEY, CDR2 SVGAGI. This CDR3 is CASSYGGTGELFF. The CDR3 region has the DNA TGTGCCAGCAGTTACGGAGGGACCGGGGAGCTGTTTTTT.

This clonotype was detected ten times or more. V usage is TRBV29-1 and J usage is TRBJ2-1; 8 nucleotides line up with TRBD2. The CDR3 totals 14 residues. Germline CDR1 SQVTM, CDR2 ANQGSEA. The V and J ends lost 3 bases and 7 bases, in that order; junction bases with no gene match: 8. The CDR3 sequence is CSVDRAGVRNEQFF. The DNA of the CDR3 is TGCAGCGTTGATCGAGCGGGGGTGAGGAATGAGCAGTTCTTC.

This clonotype was recorded at least ten times. V is TRBV20-1 and J is TRBJ2-6; D remains unclear. The CDR3 length is 14 residues. V was trimmed by 0 bases and J by 1 base, leaving 4 bases between them. CDR1 DFQATT and CDR2 SNEGSKA come from the germline V gene (reference sequence). The CDR3 loop is CSARDRSGANVLTF. Here the CDR3 DNA reads TGCAGTGCTAGAGATCGATCTGGGGCCAACGTCCTGACTTTC.

Ten or more counts support this clonotype. The chain uses TRBV19 and TRBJ2-3; TRBD2 agrees at 10 bases. CDR1 LNHDA and CDR2 SQIVND come from the germline V gene (reference sequence). The CDR3 extends over 15 amino acids. J gave up 4 bases and V 11 bases, and 12 bases lay outside the gene matches. The CDR3 DNA sequence: TGTGCCTCGCGACGGAGCGGGGGGGCTGCAGATACGCAGTATTTT. Translated, it gives CASRRSGGAADTQYF.

This clonotype was detected only a few times. The chain employs TRBV14 and TRBJ2-2; D perhaps matches TRBD1 (6 bases). V was pared by 1 base and J by 6 bases, with 18 bases between. The CDR3 has 17 residues. The germline gives CDR1 SGHDN, CDR2 FVKESK. The CDR3 spells CASSQVTGQGTPGELFF. In DNA form, the CDR3 reads TGTGCCAGCAGCCAAGTCACCGGGCAGGGGACCCCCGGGGAGCTGTTTTTT.

This clonotype occurred many times. The gene calls are TRBV5-1 and TRBJ2-5; possible D gene TRBD2, 5 bases. The length of the CDR3 is 15 residues. V lost 0 bases and J 5 bases, leaving 14 bases between the germline ends. Germline V lookup: CDR1 SGHRS, CDR2 YFSETQ. The CDR3 region is CASSLALGSWETQYF. The CDR3 nucleotides read TGCGCCAGCAGCTTGGCCTTAGGGAGTTGGGAGACCCAGTACTTC.

This clonotype has only a few counts. The V call is TRBV3-1, the J call TRBJ2-5, with 7 bases lining up with TRBD2. The germline CDR1 and CDR2 sequences are LGHDT and YNNKEL (reference sequence). This CDR3 region has 16 residues. V lost 4 bases, J lost 5 bases, and 13 bases stayed unmatched. CDR3 region: CASSRRVAGTMETQYF. The CDR3 DNA is TGTGCCAGCAGCCGTCGGGTGGCGGGGACTATGGAGACCCAGTACTTC.

The rearrangement links TRBV19 to TRBJ1-2; D not certain. The V gene lost 3 bases and the J gene lost 6 bases, with 14 bases spanning the gap. CDR1 and CDR2 (germline): LNHDA, SQIVND (reference sequence). The CDR3 has 14 residues. CDR3 coding DNA: TGTGCCAGTAGTATGGGCAGACGTCGTGATGGCTACACCTTC. As protein: CASSMGRRRDGYTF.

The rearrangement uses TRBV20-1 and TRBJ2-5, with TRBD1 matching 10 bases. The junction had 3 bases not matched to a gene; V was cut back by 3 bases and J by 5 bases. CDR1 and CDR2 from the germline V gene are DFQATT and SNEGSKA (reference sequence). This CDR3 region has 13 residues. The chain's CDR3 is CSARTGGTETQYF. Written as DNA, the CDR3 is TGCAGTGCTAGGACAGGGGGCACGGAGACCCAGTACTTC.

This chain's CDR3 is CAITADRQYGYTF. The CDR3 nucleotides are TGTGCCATCACTGCGGACAGGCAGTATGGCTACACCTTC. The chain carries TRBV10-3 and TRBJ1-2, with 7 bases aligning to TRBD1. CDR3 length: 13 residues. Germline loops: CDR1 ENHRY, CDR2 SYGVKD. The J segment lost 5 bases and the V segment lost 7 bases, leaving 7 bases of the junction unmatched.

This clonotype was counted between two and nine times. The rearrangement uses TRBV4-1 and TRBJ2-5; D unclear. Per germline, CDR1 MGHRA and CDR2 YSYEKL. The CDR3 loop spans 13 amino acids. V lost 0 bases, J lost 5 bases, and 7 bases lay in between. The CDR3 DNA is TGCGCCAGCAGCCAAGACCGGGTGGAGACCCAGTACTTC. It translates to CASSQDRVETQYF.

This clonotype was seen only a few times. CDR3 in amino acids: CASSLARRTRFPITQYF. CDR3 nucleotides: TGTGCCAGCAGCTTAGCCCGGCGGACTAGGTTCCCGATTACGCAGTATTTT. This chain connects TRBV7-9 to TRBJ2-3; 7 bases are shared with TRBD2. The CDR3 sequence is 17 residues long. The J segment lost 8 bases and the V segment lost 0 bases, leaving 14 bases of the junction unmatched. From germline, CDR1 is SEHNR and CDR2 FQNEAQ (reference sequence).

The rearrangement joins TRBV7-3 to TRBJ1-1; no definite D call. The CDR3 runs to 15 residues. V lost 6 bases and J lost 0, with 14 bases in between. Germline CDR1 and CDR2: SGHTA and FQGTGA. CDR3 nucleotides: TGTGCCAGCAGTTGGGCCGGGGTCATGAACACTGAAGCTTTCTTT. Protein product: CASSWAGVMNTEAFF.

This clonotype showed up many times. This chain joins TRBV11-2 and TRBJ2-5; 8 nucleotides match TRBD1. Germline values: CDR1 SGHAT, CDR2 FQNNGV. This CDR3 contains 16 residues. V trimming: 5 bases; J trimming: 4 bases; junction bases outside the gene matches: 12. CDR3: CASSDQLRGRRETQYF. CDR3 DNA: TGTGCCAGCAGCGATCAACTCAGGGGGCGGAGAGAGACCCAGTACTTC.

This clonotype was counted only a few times. The gene calls are TRBV10-3 and TRBJ2-3; 9 bases match TRBD2. The CDR3 is 17 residues long. Germline CDR1 and CDR2: ENHRY and SYGVKD. After removal of 0 bases from V and 10 bases from J, the junction contained 14 bases not matched to a gene. This CDR3 reads CAISESKGSGGPEAQYF. The CDR3 nucleotides are TGTGCCATCAGTGAGTCGAAGGGTAGCGGGGGCCCCGAGGCGCAGTATTTT.